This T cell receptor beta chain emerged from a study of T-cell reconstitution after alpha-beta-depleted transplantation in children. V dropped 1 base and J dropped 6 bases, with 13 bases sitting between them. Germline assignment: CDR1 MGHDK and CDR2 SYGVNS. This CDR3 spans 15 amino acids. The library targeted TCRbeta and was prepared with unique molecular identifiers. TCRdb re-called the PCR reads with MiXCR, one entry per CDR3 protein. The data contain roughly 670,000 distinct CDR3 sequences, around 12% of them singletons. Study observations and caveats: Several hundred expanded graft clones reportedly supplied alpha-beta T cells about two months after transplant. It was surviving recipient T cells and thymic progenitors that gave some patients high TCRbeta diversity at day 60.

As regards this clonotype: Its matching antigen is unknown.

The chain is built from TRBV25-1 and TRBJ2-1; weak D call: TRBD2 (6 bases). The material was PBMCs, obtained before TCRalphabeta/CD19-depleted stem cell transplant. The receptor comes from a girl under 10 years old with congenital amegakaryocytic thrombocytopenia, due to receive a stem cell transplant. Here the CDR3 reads CASSESTSPANEQFF. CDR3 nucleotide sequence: TGTGCCAGCAGTGAATCTACTAGCCCAGCCAATGAGCAGTTCTTC.